These 8 T cell receptor delta chains were all obtained from the same sample, sequenced in a study of delta chain sequences of gamma delta T cells. TCRdb repeated clone calling on the 5' RACE reads with CATT. The sample lists about 200 delta-chain clones; approximately 16% were seen once. The source material was either unsorted cells or a sorted T cell fraction (not recorded which). Receptor source: a human donor in good health.

The J gene was identified as TRDJ4, and no V gene was called; the table's TRDD3 call for D was not verified on the DNA. The CDR3 is made up of 24 amino acids. CDR3 protein: CASLLGGCVSLCLPTRRGIKTLIF. The CDR3 DNA reads as TGCGCTAGCCTCTTGGGGGGATGTGTTTCATTGTGCCTTCCTACGAGGCGGGGGATAAAGACCCTGATCTTT.

No V gene call was produced; the J gene was TRDJ3. This CDR3 comprises 10 residues. CDR3 region: CSVVSSWGFF. The CDR3, as DNA: TGCAGTGTCGTTTCCTCTTGGGGGTTTTTC.

The V gene is TRDV1, the J gene TRDJ1; 13 bases align to TRDD3. Germline-derived CDR1 and CDR2 are TSWWSYY and QGS. The CDR3 runs 24 residues. The V and J ends lost 5 bases and 0 bases, in that order; junction bases with no gene match: 27. CDR3 in DNA: TGTGCTCTTGGGTCCCCACCCGGCCTTCCCTTATACTGGGGGATACGGGCTAACACCGATAAACTCATCTTT. Its translation is CALGSPPGLPLYWGIRANTDKLIF.

In the case of this clone: A clone one base away is much larger, so this may be a read error. In the same sample, other DNA sequences code for this CDR3. This chain joins TRDV1 and TRDJ1, with 9 bases fitting TRDD2. The CDR3 covers 24 residues. In germline, CDR1 is TSWWSYY, CDR2 QGS. CDR3 amino acids: CALGEPEGLPTLHRRPRYTDKLIF. As DNA, the CDR3 is TGTGCGCTTGGGGAACCTGAAGGCCTTCCTACGCTACACCGTCGACCCAGATACACCGATAAACTCATCTTT.

On this clone: With a far larger clone one base away, a read error is the likely cause. J is TRDJ1 and V is TRDV2; D possibly corresponds to TRDD2 (6 bases). The length of the CDR3 is 14 residues. Germline V lookup: CDR1 GEAIGNYY, CDR2 EKD. CDR3 nucleotide sequence: TGTGCCTGTGTCACCTTCCGCCCCACCGATAAACTCATCTTT. Its translation is CACVTFRPTDKLIF.

This clone was counted only a few times. V gene TRDV2 combines with J gene TRDJ1, with TRDD3 matching over 10 bases. This CDR3 region has 20 residues. The J segment lost 0 bases and the V segment lost 3 bases, leaving 18 bases of the junction unmatched. CDR1 and CDR2 from the germline V gene are GEAIGNYY and EKD. CDR3 DNA sequence: TGTGCCTGTGACCCCTTACCGGGGGATACGCATCGCCCGTACACCGATAAACTCATCTTT. Protein sequence: CACDPLPGDTHRPYTDKLIF.

J is TRDJ3 and V is TRDV2; 11 positions match TRDD3. The CDR3 has 20 amino acids. Germline V lookup: CDR1 GEAIGNYY, CDR2 EKD. V lost 3 bases to trimming and J lost 3 bases; unmatched junction nucleotides: 12. The CDR3 DNA reads as TGTGCCTGTGACGCAATCGTGGGGGATACGCCCGACTGGGACACCCGACAGATGTTTTTC. Protein: CACDAIVGDTPDWDTRQMFF.

The chain recombines TRDV1 with TRDJ1; TRDD2 matches at 7 bases. The CDR3 consists of 19 residues. The ends lost 7 bases at V and 3 bases at J; junction bases unmatched: 23. Looked up from germline, CDR1 is TSWWSYY and CDR2 is QGS. CDR3 region: CALVSALFLRFGEADKLIF. CDR3 in DNA: TGTGCTCTTGTGTCTGCTCTGTTCCTACGTTTCGGGGAGGCCGATAAACTCATCTTT.